Listed below are T cell receptor beta chains from one sample, sequenced in a study of blood T cell repertoires in COVID-19. Here immunoSEQ multiplex PCR was the method, and the copy in TCRdb shows in-frame clones only, minus some. This table holds about 260,000 clones, 87% found once. The sample comprised peripheral blood. The origin of the receptors is a woman between 40 and 55 years old who had recovered from COVID-19. CDR3s include the opening cysteine and the closing phenylalanine or tryptophan. The order of the fields is CDR3 protein, CDR3 DNA, J gene, D gene, clone size, V gene. A D gene is named only where the DNA matches it firmly. Clone size, where shown, is once, few, many, or a class for clones that have expanded.

CDR3aa: CASSIGLAEYNEQFF; CDR3nt: TGTGCCAGTAGTATAGGACTAGCGGAGTACAATGAGCAGTTCTTC; j_gene: TRBJ2-1; d_gene: TRBD2; abundance: .; v_gene: TRBV19
CDR3aa: CASSQASGETETQYF; CDR3nt: TGTGCCAGCAGCCAGGCCAGTGGGGAGACCGAGACCCAGTACTTC; j_gene: TRBJ2-5; d_gene: .; abundance: .; v_gene: TRBV4-2
CDR3aa: CASSKGRVGGLTDTQYF; CDR3nt: TGTGCCAGCAGCAAAGGAAGGGTTGGGGGCCTCACAGATACGCAGTATTTT; j_gene: TRBJ2-3; d_gene: .; abundance: .; v_gene: TRBV21-1
CDR3aa: CASSVGFSGVAGELFF; CDR3nt: TGTGCCAGCAGCGTGGGTTTTAGCGGGGTGGCCGGGGAGCTGTTTTTT; j_gene: TRBJ2-2; d_gene: TRBD2; abundance: .; v_gene: TRBV3-1/TRBV3-2
CDR3aa: CASSLGGGGNSPLHF; CDR3nt: TGTGCCAGCAGCCTCGGGGGAGGCGGGAATTCACCCCTCCACTTT; j_gene: TRBJ1-6; d_gene: .; abundance: .; v_gene: TRBV3-1/TRBV3-2
CDR3aa: CASSWLEGAVVRHNEQFF; CDR3nt: TGCGCCAGCAGCTGGCTGGAGGGGGCGGTCGTCCGACACAATGAGCAGTTCTTC; j_gene: TRBJ2-1; d_gene: .; abundance: .; v_gene: TRBV5-1
CDR3aa: CASSSQGAAEAFF; CDR3nt: TGTGCCAGCAGTTCCCAGGGGGCTGCTGAAGCTTTCTTT; j_gene: TRBJ1-1; d_gene: TRBD1; abundance: few; v_gene: TRBV7-9
CDR3aa: CASSVALTGGDYSGYTF; CDR3nt: TGTGCCAGCAGCGTAGCCTTAACAGGGGGCGATTACTCCGGCTACACCTTC; j_gene: TRBJ1-2; d_gene: TRBD1; abundance: .; v_gene: TRBV9
CDR3aa: CSATGGTEAFF; CDR3nt: TGCAGTGCTACAGGGGGCACTGAAGCTTTCTTT; j_gene: TRBJ1-1; d_gene: TRBD1; abundance: .; v_gene: TRBV20-1
CDR3aa: CATTGTGGTEAFF; CDR3nt: TGTGCCACCACCGGGACAGGGGGCACTGAAGCTTTCTTT; j_gene: TRBJ1-1; d_gene: TRBD1; abundance: .; v_gene: TRBV15
CDR3aa: CASSSPDRAEAFF; CDR3nt: TGTGCCAGCAGCTCGCCCGACAGGGCTGAAGCTTTCTTT; j_gene: TRBJ1-1; d_gene: TRBD1; abundance: .; v_gene: TRBV13
CDR3aa: CASSFGQLYGYTF; CDR3nt: TGTGCCAGCAGCTTTGGGCAGCTTTATGGCTACACCTTC; j_gene: TRBJ1-2; d_gene: .; abundance: .; v_gene: TRBV7-9
CDR3aa: CASSLAGWQGNTEAFF; CDR3nt: TGTGCCAGCAGCTTAGCAGGCTGGCAGGGGAACACTGAAGCTTTCTTT; j_gene: TRBJ1-1; d_gene: .; abundance: few; v_gene: TRBV7-9
CDR3aa: CASSSVYSTGELFF; CDR3nt: TGTGCCAGCAGCTCCGTGTATAGCACCGGGGAGCTGTTTTTT; j_gene: TRBJ2-2; d_gene: .; abundance: .; v_gene: TRBV7-2
CDR3aa: CSVVRGSTEAFF; CDR3nt: TGCAGCGTTGTAAGGGGATCGACTGAAGCTTTCTTT; j_gene: TRBJ1-1; d_gene: .; abundance: .; v_gene: TRBV29-1
CDR3aa: CASSYPDQPQHF; CDR3nt: TGTGCCAGCAGTTATCCTGATCAGCCCCAGCATTTT; j_gene: TRBJ1-5; d_gene: .; abundance: .; v_gene: TRBV6-2/TRBV6-3
CDR3aa: CASSQSPTGTDTQYF; CDR3nt: TGTGCCAGCAGCCAATCTCCGACTGGGACAGATACGCAGTATTTT; j_gene: TRBJ2-3; d_gene: .; abundance: .; v_gene: TRBV4-2
CDR3aa: CASSPGQAREQYF; CDR3nt: TGCGCCAGCAGCCCGGGACAGGCGAGGGAGCAGTACTTC; j_gene: TRBJ2-7; d_gene: TRBD1; abundance: .; v_gene: TRBV5-1
CDR3aa: CASSADGSNQPQHF; CDR3nt: TGCGCCAGTTCGGCAGACGGGAGCAATCAGCCCCAGCATTTT; j_gene: TRBJ1-5; d_gene: .; abundance: .; v_gene: TRBV5-1
CDR3aa: CASSQDRQGGNTEAFF; CDR3nt: TGCGCCAGCAGCCAGGACCGACAGGGGGGAAACACTGAAGCTTTCTTT; j_gene: TRBJ1-1; d_gene: TRBD1; abundance: .; v_gene: TRBV4-1
CDR3aa: CASSYPGQGNYEQYF; CDR3nt: TGTGCCAGCAGTTACCCGGGACAGGGAAACTACGAGCAGTACTTC; j_gene: TRBJ2-7; d_gene: TRBD1; abundance: .; v_gene: TRBV6-6
CDR3aa: CATSRDRGSEAFF; CDR3nt: TGTGCCACCAGCAGAGATAGGGGGAGTGAAGCTTTCTTT; j_gene: TRBJ1-1; d_gene: .; abundance: .; v_gene: TRBV15
CDR3aa: CATSETTGGWTDTQYF; CDR3nt: TGTGCCACCAGTGAGACGACAGGGGGCTGGACAGATACGCAGTATTTT; j_gene: TRBJ2-3; d_gene: TRBD1; abundance: .; v_gene: TRBV24-1
CDR3aa: CASSLQGASNYGYTF; CDR3nt: TGTGCCAGCAGCTTACAGGGGGCGAGTAACTATGGCTACACCTTC; j_gene: TRBJ1-2; d_gene: TRBD1; abundance: .; v_gene: TRBV11-2
CDR3aa: CASSVEVGTGNSPLHF; CDR3nt: TGTGCCAGCAGCGTGGAAGTCGGGACAGGGAATTCACCCCTCCACTTT; j_gene: TRBJ1-6; d_gene: TRBD1; abundance: .; v_gene: TRBV5-4
CDR3aa: CASGGDRGRQETQYF; CDR3nt: TGTGCTAGTGGTGGGGACAGGGGGCGGCAAGAGACCCAGTACTTC; j_gene: TRBJ2-5; d_gene: TRBD1; abundance: .; v_gene: TRBV12-5
CDR3aa: CATSILQGNTIYF; CDR3nt: TGTGCCACCAGCATTTTACAGGGGAACACCATATATTTT; j_gene: TRBJ1-3; d_gene: TRBD1; abundance: .; v_gene: TRBV15
CDR3aa: CASSVFADTQYF; CDR3nt: TGTGCCAGCAGCGTATTCGCAGATACGCAGTATTTT; j_gene: TRBJ2-3; d_gene: .; abundance: .; v_gene: TRBV9
CDR3aa: CATSDTSTYGNTGEQFF; CDR3nt: TGTGCCACCAGTGACACGTCGACATATGGGAACACAGGTGAGCAGTTCTTC; j_gene: TRBJ2-1; d_gene: .; abundance: .; v_gene: TRBV24-1
CDR3aa: CASSQGIAEQYF; CDR3nt: TGTGCCAGCAGTCAGGGGATTGCCGAGCAGTACTTC; j_gene: TRBJ2-7; d_gene: .; abundance: .; v_gene: TRBV12-3/TRBV12-4
CDR3aa: CASSVERCTAGEPQHF; CDR3nt: TGTGCCAGCAGCGTCGAGAGATGTACGGCGGGGGAGCCCCAGCATTTT; j_gene: TRBJ1-5; d_gene: .; abundance: .; v_gene: TRBV9
CDR3aa: CASSGISGGLADTQYF; CDR3nt: TGTGCCAGCAGTGGAATTAGCGGGGGGCTCGCAGATACGCAGTATTTT; j_gene: TRBJ2-3; d_gene: TRBD2; abundance: .; v_gene: TRBV2
CDR3aa: CSVDPGYGYTF; CDR3nt: TGCAGCGTTGATCCCGGCTATGGCTACACCTTC; j_gene: TRBJ1-2; d_gene: .; abundance: .; v_gene: TRBV29-1